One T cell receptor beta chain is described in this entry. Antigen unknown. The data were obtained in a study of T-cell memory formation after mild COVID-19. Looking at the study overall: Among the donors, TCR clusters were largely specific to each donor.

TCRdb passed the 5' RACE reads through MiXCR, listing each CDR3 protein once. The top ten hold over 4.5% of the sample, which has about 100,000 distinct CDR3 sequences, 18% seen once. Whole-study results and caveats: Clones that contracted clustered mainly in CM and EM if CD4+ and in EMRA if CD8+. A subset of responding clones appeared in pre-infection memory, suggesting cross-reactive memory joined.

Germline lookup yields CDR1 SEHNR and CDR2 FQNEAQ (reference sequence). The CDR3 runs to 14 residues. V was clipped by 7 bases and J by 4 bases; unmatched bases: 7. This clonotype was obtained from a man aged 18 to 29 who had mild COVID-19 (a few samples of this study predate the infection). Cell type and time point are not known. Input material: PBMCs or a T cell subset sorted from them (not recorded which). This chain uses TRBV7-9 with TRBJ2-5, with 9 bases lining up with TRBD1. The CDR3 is CASKPGQGRETQYF. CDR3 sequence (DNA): TGTGCCAGCAAGCCGGGACAGGGTAGAGAGACCCAGTACTTC.